What follows are 25 T cell receptor beta chains derived from one specimen sequenced in a study of response to subunit inactivated influenza vaccine. TCRdb re-derived calls from the RT-PCR reads in MiXCR, one entry per CDR3 protein. This sample has approximately 480,000 distinct CDR3 sequences, with approximately 10% found just once. This specimen was PBMCs from blood, taken about 40 days after vaccination. The source is a man aged 50 to 59 who received an inactivated influenza vaccine.

The V call is TRBV18, the J call TRBJ2-6; D unclear. Germline-derived CDR1 and CDR2 are KGHSH and LQKENI. The CDR3 is 17 residues long. Trimming took 6 bases from V and 0 from J, leaving 15 bases between them. CDR3 DNA sequence: TGTGCCAGCTCCCAGACCGTTGGAAACTCTGGGGCCAACGTCCTGACTTTC. Translated: CASSQTVGNSGANVLTF.

The chain couples TRBV30 to TRBJ2-5; D perhaps matches TRBD2 (6 bases). CDR1 GTSNPN and CDR2 SVGIG come from the germline V gene (reference sequence). V lost 0 bases to trimming and J lost 1 base, with 9 bases between them. The CDR3 extends over 14 amino acids. The chain's CDR3 is CAWSVLSGQETQYF. CDR3 in DNA: TGTGCCTGGAGTGTACTTAGCGGCCAAGAGACCCAGTACTTC.

The sample holds many counts of this clonotype. The J gene is TRBJ1-3, the V gene TRBV7-9, with D unresolved. V was clipped by 3 bases and J by 4 bases, with 13 bases between them. This CDR3 is built from 15 residues. Germline V gene sequence: CDR1 SEHNR, CDR2 FQNEAQ (reference sequence). For the CDR3, the DNA is TGTGCCAGCAGCTTTCCCCGGAGGTTGGGAAACACCATATATTTT. This translates into CASSFPRRLGNTIYF.

This clonotype has only a few counts. The chain couples TRBV7-2 to TRBJ2-1; either TRBD1 or TRBD2 may supply D (5 bases each). Germline V CDR1 and CDR2: SGHTA, FQGNSA. The CDR3 totals 12 residues. The germline V and J ends were trimmed by 5 bases and 10 bases, with 12 bases remaining between them. CDR3 loop: CASSPGTPEQFF. The CDR3 DNA reads TGTGCCAGCAGCCCCGGGACCCCCGAGCAGTTCTTC.

J is TRBJ1-2 and V is TRBV6-6; D unclear. The V gene's germline CDR1 is MNHNY and CDR2 SVGAGI (reference sequence). This CDR3 spans 11 amino acids. The ends were cut back, 7 bases at V and 1 base at J, with 4 bases in the middle. The CDR3 loop reads CASNSNYGYTF. The CDR3 nucleotides are TGTGCCAGCAATAGTAACTATGGCTACACCTTC.

This clonotype was observed a few times. This sequence joins TRBV5-1 and TRBJ2-7; perhaps TRBD2 as D (7 bases). V lost 4 bases, J lost 7 bases, and 18 bases lay in between. Germline V lookup: CDR1 SGHRS, CDR2 YFSETQ. CDR3 length: 14 residues. The CDR3 sequence: CASSRKTGGREQYF. CDR3 in DNA: TGCGCCAGCAGCCGGAAAACGGGGGGCAGAGAGCAGTACTTC.

This clonotype occurred a few times. The chain recombines TRBV6-2 or TRBV6-3 with TRBJ2-1, with 8 bases lining up with TRBD2. The CDR3 has 15 amino acids. J was trimmed by 9 bases and V by 2 bases; bases with no gene match: 9. The germline gives CDR1 MNHEY, CDR2 SVGEGT. The CDR3 loop reads CASSYEGTRWGEQFF. DNA of the CDR3: TGTGCCAGCAGTTACGAAGGGACTAGGTGGGGTGAGCAGTTCTTC.

This clonotype was seen a few times. The V and J genes are TRBV15 and TRBJ2-3; D ambiguous. Trimming stripped 2 bases from V and 5 bases from J, with 5 bases between. CDR1 LNHNV and CDR2 YYDKDF come from the germline V gene (reference sequence). The length of the CDR3 is 12 residues. The CDR3 is CATSRLEDTQYF. CDR3 sequence (DNA): TGTGCCACCAGCAGATTAGAAGATACGCAGTATTTT.

The chain links TRBV4-2 to TRBJ2-5, with D uncertain. V was cut by 0 bases and J by 3 bases, with 11 bases left in between. The CDR3 is made up of 15 amino acids. The germline gives CDR1 LGHNA, CDR2 YNFKEQ. CDR3 DNA: TGTGCCAGCAGCCAAGATTGGTCTGGCAAAGAGACCCAGTACTTC. It is translated as CASSQDWSGKETQYF.

This clonotype was found many times. The CDR3 nucleotides are TGCAGTGCTAGAGTCCGGGCGGGAGAGCACAATGAGCAGTTCTTC. Encoded protein: CSARVRAGEHNEQFF. This chain links TRBV20-1 with TRBJ2-1; TRBD2 agrees at 7 bases. The germline CDR1 and CDR2 sequences are DFQATT and SNEGSKA (reference sequence). The CDR3 covers 15 residues. The ends lost 1 base at V and 5 bases at J; junction bases unmatched: 8.

This clonotype was observed many times. The chain couples TRBV11-2 to TRBJ2-5; 9 bases map to TRBD2. V shed 2 bases, J shed 5 bases, and the junction held 6 bases outside the gene matches. Germline V gives CDR1 SGHAT, CDR2 FQNNGV. CDR3 length equals 15 residues. CDR3 sequence (DNA): TGTGCCAGCAGCTTATTGCGGGGGGGCGGGGAGACCCAGTACTTC. Translating gives CASSLLRGGGETQYF.

The chain is built from TRBV11-1 and TRBJ2-3, with 14 bases lining up with TRBD2. Trimming removed 7 bases from V and 2 bases from J; junction bases left unmatched: 14. In germline, CDR1 is SGHAT, CDR2 FQDESV (reference sequence). This CDR3 region has 19 residues. The CDR3 coding sequence is TGTGCCAGCACCATCGGACTAGCGGGAGGATCCCCCGACACAGATACGCAGTATTTT. Residues: CASTIGLAGGSPDTDTQYF.

The chain carries TRBV20-1 and TRBJ2-2; the D is unclear. Per germline, CDR1 DFQATT and CDR2 SNEGSKA (reference sequence). The CDR3 spans 15 residues. Trimming shortened V by 6 bases and J by 4 bases, and 18 bases separated the two germline ends. The CDR3 protein is CSAPDWERSTGELFF. CDR3 in DNA: TGCAGTGCCCCCGACTGGGAACGGAGCACCGGGGAGCTGTTTTTT.

This clonotype was seen at least ten times. The gene calls are TRBV20-1 and TRBJ1-6; perhaps TRBD1 as D (6 bases). The germline gives CDR1 DFQATT, CDR2 SNEGSKA (reference sequence). Deletions cut 0 bases from V and 4 bases from J, with 7 bases between. The CDR3 totals 14 residues. CDR3 sequence reads: CSARDRGYNSPLHF. The CDR3 DNA follows: TGCAGTGCTAGAGACAGGGGATATAATTCACCCCTCCACTTT.

This clonotype showed up just a few times. This rearrangement joins TRBV12-3 or TRBV12-4 to TRBJ2-7; no clear D. The V end was cut by 7 bases, the J end by 4 bases, with 11 bases between. This CDR3 is built from 12 residues. CDR3: CASKGRSYEQYF. DNA for the CDR3: TGTGCCAGCAAGGGCCGATCGTACGAGCAGTACTTC.

This rearrangement joins TRBV11-2 to TRBJ1-3; 7 nucleotides agree with TRBD1. The germline gives CDR1 SGHAT, CDR2 FQNNGV. This CDR3 spans 14 amino acids. V gave up 0 bases and J gave up 4 bases; unmatched junction bases: 0. This CDR3 is CASSLEGGGNTIYF. CDR3 DNA: TGTGCCAGCAGCTTAGAAGGGGGCGGAAACACCATATATTTT.

This clonotype was counted between two and nine times. The rearrangement joins TRBV9 to TRBJ1-5; D not certain. CDR1 is SGDLS, CDR2 YYNGEE, per germline. The CDR3 is 15 amino acids. With 4 bases removed from V and 4 bases from J, the gap between germline ends came to 15 bases. The CDR3 DNA follows: TGTGCCAGCAGCCCAGGCGGTGGAGAGAATCAGCCCCAGCATTTT. It specifies CASSPGGGENQPQHF.

This clonotype occurred many times. The chain combines TRBV29-1 with TRBJ1-2; D gene unclear. Trimming took off 3 bases at V and 8 bases at J, with 10 bases between the two ends. The CDR3 extends over 11 amino acids. CDR1 is SQVTM, CDR2 ANQGSEA, per germline. In DNA form, the CDR3 reads TGCAGCGTTGATAGCTTGGAAGGCTACACCTTC. Amino acid sequence: CSVDSLEGYTF.

In its sample, this clonotype was seen many times. The chain joins TRBV7-2 to TRBJ2-3; 14 bases agree with TRBD2. The CDR3 length is 16 residues. The ends lost 5 bases at V and 5 bases at J; junction bases unmatched: 6. Germline V gene sequence: CDR1 SGHTA, CDR2 FQGNSA. CDR3: CASSRRTSGGLDTQYF. CDR3 DNA sequence: TGTGCCAGCAGCCGACGGACTAGCGGGGGGCTAGATACGCAGTATTTT. Drawing the rest from reference TRBV7-2 and TRBJ2-3, the complete variable domain is GAGVSQSPSNKVTEKGKDVELRCDPISGHTALYWYRQSLGQGLEFLIYFQGNSAPDKSGLPSDRFSAERTGGSVSTLTIQRTQQEDSAVYLCASSRRTSGGLDTQYFGPGTRLTVL.

The chain employs TRBV13 and TRBJ2-3; D is undetermined. Deletions cut 7 bases from V and 11 bases from J, with 13 bases between. The CDR3 runs to 11 residues. The germline gives CDR1 PRHDT, CDR2 FYEKMQ (reference sequence). The CDR3 DNA reads as TGTGCCAGCATCCAATCCCAGAAGCAGTATTTT. Its protein product is CASIQSQKQYF.

This chain uses TRBV4-1 with TRBJ1-4; D is ambiguous. Germline V gene data show CDR1 as MGHRA and CDR2 as YSYEKL. The V end lost 4 bases, the J end lost 8 bases, and 17 bases lay between the germline ends. The CDR3 extends over 15 amino acids. CDR3 in amino acids: CASSPSSGIGEKLFF. Written as DNA, the CDR3 is TGCGCCAGCAGCCCCTCCTCGGGGATAGGAGAAAAACTGTTTTTT.

This clonotype was found a few times. The chain recombines TRBV5-1 with TRBJ2-4, with 7 bases identical to TRBD2. Germline CDR1 SGHRS, CDR2 YFSETQ. This CDR3 spans 15 amino acids. Germline trimming cut 4 bases from V and 0 bases from J; bases unmatched to any gene: 4. This CDR3 is CASSRGDVAKNIQYF. CDR3 DNA sequence: TGCGCCAGCAGCCGGGGGGACGTAGCCAAAAACATTCAGTACTTC.

The genes are TRBV5-5 and TRBJ2-7, with D uncertain. CDR1 and CDR2 (germline): SGHKS, YYEKEE (reference sequence). This CDR3 comprises 14 residues. Trimming cost V 7 bases and J 1 base, with 15 bases left between them. CDR3 in DNA: TGTGCCAGCGGAACCTGGACCCGGTCCTACGAGCAGTACTTC. Its translation is CASGTWTRSYEQYF.

V gene TRBV15 combines with J gene TRBJ2-1; TRBD1 is a possible D gene (6 bases). Germline V gives CDR1 LNHNV, CDR2 YYDKDF (reference sequence). The CDR3 consists of 14 residues. V was shortened by 7 bases and J by 2 bases, with 12 bases between the two germline ends. The CDR3 DNA sequence: TGTGCCACCATCTACAGGGTTGCCTACAATGAGCAGTTCTTC. Its protein product is CATIYRVAYNEQFF.

In this sample, this clonotype turned up many times. This rearrangement joins TRBV28 to TRBJ1-2; TRBD1 matches 10 bases. V was clipped by 5 bases and J by 2 bases; unmatched bases: 8. This CDR3 has 16 amino acids. Germline values: CDR1 MDHEN, CDR2 SYDVKM. The CDR3 region is CASSHRDRGGNYGYTF. The CDR3 DNA reads TGTGCCAGCAGTCACCGGGACAGGGGTGGAAACTATGGCTACACCTTC.